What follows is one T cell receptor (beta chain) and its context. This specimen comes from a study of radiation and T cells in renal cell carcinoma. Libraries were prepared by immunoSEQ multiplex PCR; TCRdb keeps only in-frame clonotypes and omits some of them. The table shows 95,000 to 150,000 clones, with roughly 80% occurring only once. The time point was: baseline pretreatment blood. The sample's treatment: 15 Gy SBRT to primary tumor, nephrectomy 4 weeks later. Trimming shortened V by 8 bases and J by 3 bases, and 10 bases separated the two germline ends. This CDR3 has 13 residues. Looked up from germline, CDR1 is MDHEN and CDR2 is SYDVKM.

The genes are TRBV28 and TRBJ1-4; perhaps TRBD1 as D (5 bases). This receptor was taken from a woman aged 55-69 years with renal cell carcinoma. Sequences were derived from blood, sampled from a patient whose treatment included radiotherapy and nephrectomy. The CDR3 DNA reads TGTGCCAGCGTTGAGGGGCCTAATGAAAAACTGTTTTTT. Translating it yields CASVEGPNEKLFF.